Shown below are 15 T cell receptor beta chains from a single sample sequenced in a study of beta chain features in type 1 diabetes (dated by TCRdb to the late 2010s). The receptor library was made with the immunoSEQ multiplex PCR assay. The entire amount of isolated RNA was reverse transcribed using the High Capacity cDNA Reverse Transcription Kit, so the sequenced TCRB transcripts were expressed ones. TCRdb mirrors the immuneACCESS table, restricted to in-frame sequences. Some clones are absent from its copies; in checked studies, under half trace to an unresolved V gene, and the reason for the others is unknown. The sample records around 500,000 clones, 30% of which are singletons. Around 0.065% of the sample goes to the ten largest clones. The source material was naive CD4+ T cells from blood. In the paper's terms, the cell subset or site label means: true naive CD4+ T cells. The receptors were sampled from a young man in good health.

This chain joins TRBV9 and TRBJ1-4, with 9 bases aligning to TRBD1. Trimming removed 4 bases from V and 14 bases from J; junction bases left unmatched: 3. The length of the CDR3 is 11 residues. Germline values: CDR1 SGDLS, CDR2 YYNGEE. CDR3 nucleotide sequence: TGTGCCAGCAGCCCCGGGACAGGGCTGTTTTTT. Its protein product is CASSPGTGLFF.

This clone came up a few times. V gene TRBV10-3 combines with J gene TRBJ2-3; D may be TRBD2 (6 bases). CDR3 size: 11 residues. The V end lost 11 bases, the J end lost 2 bases, and 8 bases lay between the germline ends. Germline V CDR1 and CDR2: ENHRY, SYGVKD. In DNA form, the CDR3 reads TGTGCCGGGGGGAACACAGATACGCAGTATTTT. Residues: CAGGNTDTQYF.

This clone was recorded only once. The gene calls are TRBV4-1 and TRBJ2-2; TRBD1 is a possible D gene (6 bases). CDR3 length equals 17 residues. Germline V CDR1 and CDR2: MGHRA, YSYEKL. V lost 1 base and J 0 bases, leaving 12 bases between the germline ends. The CDR3 DNA is TGCGCCAGCAGCCAAGTGTTCCGGACAGCGAACACCGGGGAGCTGTTTTTT. This encodes CASSQVFRTANTGELFF.

The table lists this clone with a few counts. The chain recombines TRBV11-1 with TRBJ2-7, with TRBD1 identical over 7 bases. Per the germline V gene, CDR1 is SGHAT and CDR2 is FQDESV (reference sequence). The V and J ends lost 5 bases and 13 bases, in that order; junction bases with no gene match: 11. There are 12 residues in the CDR3. CDR3 bases: TGTGCCAGCAGCCATGACCACAGGGGTTTTTACTTC. Its protein product is CASSHDHRGFYF.

This clone was seen only a few times. The chain uses TRBV14 and TRBJ1-4; D call uncertain. V dropped 0 bases and J dropped 8 bases, with 13 bases sitting between them. The CDR3 covers 15 residues. The V gene's germline CDR1 is SGHDN and CDR2 FVKESK. The CDR3 DNA reads as TGTGCCAGCAGCCAAGATTTAAGGGTATACGAAAAACTGTTTTTT. This encodes CASSQDLRVYEKLFF.

This sequence joins TRBV27 and TRBJ2-3; the match to TRBD1 covers 7 bases. CDR1 is MNHEY, CDR2 SMNVEV, per germline (reference sequence). The V gene end was trimmed by 4 bases and the J gene end by 0 bases; junction bases not matched to a gene: 1. This CDR3 spans 14 amino acids. The CDR3 spells CASSSDRSTDTQYF. The CDR3 DNA reads TGTGCCAGCAGTTCGGACAGGAGCACAGATACGCAGTATTTT.

This clone was recorded a few times. The same CDR3 is also encoded by other DNA sequences in this sample. The chain joins TRBV30 to TRBJ2-7, with TRBD1 as a possible D gene (5 bases). This CDR3 region has 13 residues. Germline V gene lookup returns CDR1 GTSNPN and CDR2 SVGIG (reference sequence). Deletions cut 3 bases from V and 3 bases from J, with 12 bases between. CDR3 loop: CAWSPDRFYEQYF. For the CDR3, the DNA is TGTGCCTGGAGCCCCGACAGATTCTACGAGCAGTACTTC.

There are a few counts of this clone. The chain has TRBV7-8 and TRBJ1-2; D is undetermined. This CDR3 comprises 13 residues. The germline CDR1 and CDR2 sequences are SGHVS and FQNEAQ. V was pared by 2 bases and J by 0 bases, with 4 bases between. CDR3 DNA sequence: TGTGCCAGCAGCTTACGAGCTAACTATGGCTACACCTTC. Residues: CASSLRANYGYTF. Filled out from reference TRBV7-8 and TRBJ1-2, the complete variable domain reads GAGVSQSPRYKVAKRGQDVALRCDPISGHVSLFWYQQALGQGPEFLTYFQNEAQLDKSGLPSDRFFAERPEGSVSTLKIQRTQQEDSAVYLCASSLRANYGYTFGSGTRLTVV.

The CDR3 loop is CAWSDRNQPQHF. Written as DNA, the CDR3 is TGTGCCTGGAGTGACCGGAATCAGCCCCAGCATTTT. The V call is TRBV30, the J call TRBJ1-5; D unresolved. The CDR3 has 12 residues. Germline lookup yields CDR1 GTSNPN and CDR2 SVGIG (reference sequence). V was clipped by 1 base and J by 4 bases, with 5 bases between them.

This clone was detected only a few times. The rearrangement uses TRBV23-1 and TRBJ2-7; D uncertain. TRBV23-1 is recorded as an ORF, its role being uncertain. Trimming took off 4 bases at V and 1 base at J, with 8 bases between the two ends. This CDR3 contains 13 residues. The CDR3 spells CASSRKESYEQYF. Here the CDR3 DNA reads TGCGCCAGCAGTCGAAAGGAATCCTACGAGCAGTACTTC.

This clone was observed a handful of times. The chain employs TRBV9 and TRBJ2-6, with 14 bases matching TRBD2. Germline V CDR1 and CDR2: SGDLS, YYNGEE. V gave up 3 bases and J gave up 0 bases; unmatched junction bases: 11. CDR3 size: 21 residues. The CDR3 DNA reads TGTGCCAGCAGCGGGAGGACTAGCGGGAGGACCTTTATCTCTGGGGCCAACGTCCTGACTTTC. The encoded protein is CASSGRTSGRTFISGANVLTF.

The rearrangement uses TRBV5-1 and TRBJ2-5; 10 nucleotides match TRBD2. The CDR3 covers 15 residues. CDR1 and CDR2 (germline): SGHRS, YFSETQ. The trim removed 2 bases at V and 2 bases at J, leaving 3 bases unmatched. In DNA form, the CDR3 reads TGCGCCAGCAGCTTAACTAGCGGGATACAAGAGACCCAGTACTTC. Its translation: CASSLTSGIQETQYF.

The chain is built from TRBV4-1 and TRBJ1-1; D is undetermined. V lost 4 bases and J lost 6, with 12 bases in between. The CDR3 covers 13 residues. Germline values: CDR1 MGHRA, CDR2 YSYEKL. The CDR3 region has the DNA TGCGCCAGCAGCCTAAGCCGGCGGGCTGAAGCTTTCTTT. Translating gives CASSLSRRAEAFF.

In this sample, this clone turned up a few times. This sequence joins TRBV13 and TRBJ2-7; TRBD2 matches at 8 bases. V dropped 1 base and J dropped 6; count of bases not matched to a gene: 5. Germline values: CDR1 PRHDT, CDR2 FYEKMQ (reference sequence). The CDR3 length is 14 residues. In nucleotides, the CDR3 is TGTGCCAGCAGCTTAGCCGGGAGGGCCAGCGAGCAGTACTTC. It translates to CASSLAGRASEQYF. The full variable domain, completed using reference TRBV13 and TRBJ2-7, is AAGVIQSPRHLIKEKRETATLKCYPIPRHDTVYWYQQGPGQDPQFLISFYEKMQSDKGSIPDRFSAQQFSDYHSELNMSSLELGDSALYFCASSLAGRASEQYFGPGTRLTVT.

Only one count was recorded for this clone. The genes are TRBV6-6 and TRBJ2-1, with 7 bases lining up with TRBD1. Germline V gives CDR1 MNHNY, CDR2 SVGAGI (reference sequence). The CDR3 spans 15 residues. With 6 bases clipped from V and 4 bases from J, the junction kept 9 bases outside the gene matches. The CDR3 nucleotides read TGTGCCAGCAGCACACCGGGACAGCTTTACAATGAGCAGTTCTTC. Translation: CASSTPGQLYNEQFF.